Shown below are 14 T cell receptor beta chains from a single sample sequenced in a study of Ad26.COV2.S vaccination and SARS-CoV-2 variants. The table came from immunoSEQ multiplex PCR; TCRdb's copy has only in-frame clones and leaves some out. The sample has some 340,000 clones, over 80% seen once. The treatment denotes: roughly 19 received Ad26.COV2.S at low or high dose, single or two shots; 5 received placebo; per-sample allocation not given. Collection of the samples took place on day 63 after the first injection of vaccine or placebo. The source material was peripheral blood, sampled in a trial of Ad26.COV2.S vaccine versus placebo. These receptors came from a person between 18 and 65 years old who received the Ad26.COV2.S COVID-19 vaccine or a placebo.

V gene TRBV6-2 or TRBV6-3 combines with J gene TRBJ2-3; TRBD2 agrees at 12 bases. V shed 2 bases, J shed 1 base, and the junction held 10 bases outside the gene matches. The CDR3 runs 19 residues. Germline CDR1 is MNHEY and CDR2 is SVGEGT. The CDR3 is CASSYVPWTSGVRTDTQYF. CDR3 sequence (DNA): TGTGCCAGCAGTTACGTCCCATGGACTAGCGGGGTACGCACAGATACGCAGTATTTT.

The chain links TRBV6-5 to TRBJ1-1; D is ambiguous. This CDR3 has 13 amino acids. The V and J ends lost 10 bases and 2 bases respectively, with 14 bases between them. Per the germline V gene, CDR1 is MNHEY and CDR2 is SVGAGI. For the CDR3, the DNA is TGTGCCACCCTAGTTGGGATCAACACTGAAGCTTTCTTT. Translating gives CATLVGINTEAFF.

The chain employs TRBV2 and TRBJ2-7; 9 nucleotides match TRBD1. The CDR3 is 15 residues long. Looked up from germline, CDR1 is SNHLY and CDR2 is FYNNEI. Losses at the gene ends were 3 bases for V and 4 bases for J; bases not matched to a gene: 7. The CDR3 reads CASSDLQGALYEQYF. The CDR3 DNA sequence: TGTGCCAGCAGTGATTTACAGGGGGCCTTGTACGAGCAGTACTTC.

The J gene is TRBJ1-5, the V gene TRBV7-8; a weak D match, TRBD1 (5 bases). The CDR3 is 15 amino acids. Per the germline V gene, CDR1 is SGHVS and CDR2 is FQNEAQ. The germline V and J ends were trimmed by 1 base and 2 bases, with 9 bases remaining between them. The CDR3 DNA follows: TGTGCCAGCAGCTTAGGGCGGACACGCAATCAGCCCCAGCATTTT. This sequence encodes CASSLGRTRNQPQHF. The full variable domain, its missing parts supplied by reference TRBV7-8 and TRBJ1-5, is GAGVSQSPRYKVAKRGQDVALRCDPISGHVSLFWYQQALGQGPEFLTYFQNEAQLDKSGLPSDRFFAERPEGSVSTLKIQRTQQEDSAVYLCASSLGRTRNQPQHFGDGTRLSIL.

In this sample, this clone turned up once. The chain recombines TRBV7-2 with TRBJ2-3, with 7 bases identical to TRBD2. Trimming removed 1 base from V and 6 bases from J; junction bases left unmatched: 13. CDR1 SGHTA and CDR2 FQGNSA come from the germline V gene. CDR3 length: 17 amino acids. The CDR3 DNA is TGTGCCAGCAGCTTAGGCCGACTAGCTAGGCCCTCCGATACGCAGTATTTT. This translates into CASSLGRLARPSDTQYF.

The V gene is TRBV29-1, the J gene TRBJ1-2; no firm D call. This CDR3 has 12 amino acids. Germline V gene data show CDR1 as SQVTM and CDR2 as ANQGSEA. V lost 0 bases and J 5 bases, leaving 7 bases between the germline ends. This CDR3 reads CSVEDPGYGYTF. CDR3 coding DNA: TGCAGCGTTGAAGACCCCGGTTATGGCTACACCTTC.

This clone was counted once. The gene calls are TRBV19 and TRBJ1-2; 8 bases match TRBD1. The CDR3 sequence is 16 residues long. Germline trimming cut 4 bases from V and 3 bases from J; bases unmatched to any gene: 10. Germline V gene lookup returns CDR1 LNHDA and CDR2 SQIVND (reference sequence). CDR3: CASSSYTTTGDYGYTF. For the CDR3, the DNA is TGTGCCAGTAGTAGTTACACGACGACAGGGGACTATGGCTACACCTTC.

This chain joins TRBV7-3 and TRBJ1-6; no clear D gene. The V gene lost 2 bases and the J gene lost 6 bases, with 8 bases spanning the gap. The CDR3 runs 14 residues. Germline loops: CDR1 SGHTA, CDR2 FQGTGA. CDR3 sequence: CASSLEGLNSPLHF. The CDR3, as DNA: TGTGCCAGCAGCTTAGAGGGCCTTAATTCACCCCTCCACTTT.

This clone was recorded only once. V usage is TRBV5-8 and J usage is TRBJ1-2; D is unclear. CDR1 and CDR2 from the germline V gene are SGHTS and YDEGEE. V was cut by 0 bases and J by 6 bases, with 6 bases left in between. CDR3 length: 12 amino acids. The DNA for the CDR3 is TGTGCCAGCAGCTTGGGACCGGATGGCTACACCTTC. Protein sequence: CASSLGPDGYTF.

The chain is built from TRBV11-3 and TRBJ2-1; unclear D gene. Trimming removed 2 bases from V and 6 bases from J, with 14 bases in between. CDR3 length equals 15 residues. Germline V gene lookup returns CDR1 SGHNT and CDR2 YENEEA. CDR3 sequence (DNA): TGTGCCAGCAGCTTATCATTTCCCGAGGCCAATGAGCAGTTCTTC. Translating it yields CASSLSFPEANEQFF.

The chain uses TRBV3-1 (or the pseudogene TRBV3-2) and TRBJ2-6; D is possibly TRBD2 (7 bases). With 4 bases removed from V and 0 bases from J, the gap between germline ends came to 10 bases. The CDR3 length is 16 residues. CDR1 and CDR2 from the germline V gene are LGHDT and YNNKEL (reference sequence). In DNA form, the CDR3 reads TGTGCCAGCAGCCCGGGGGGCCGCTCTGGGGCCAACGTCCTGACTTTC. This translates into CASSPGGRSGANVLTF.

As for this clone: At the DNA level, this CDR3 is encoded by other sequences in the same sample as well. The chain joins TRBV5-1 to TRBJ2-2; TRBD1 is a possible D gene (6 bases). Deletions cut 1 base from V and 4 bases from J, with 11 bases between. In germline, CDR1 is SGHRS, CDR2 YFSETQ. There are 15 residues in the CDR3. CDR3 residues: CASSLTGSGTGELFF. CDR3 nucleotide sequence: TGCGCCAGCAGCTTGACAGGGTCGGGCACCGGGGAGCTGTTTTTT.

V usage is TRBV5-4 and J usage is TRBJ1-2, with TRBD1 matching over 7 bases. The CDR3 contains 15 residues. Germline lookup yields CDR1 SGHNT and CDR2 YYREEE (reference sequence). The V gene end was trimmed by 0 bases and the J gene end by 1 base; junction bases not matched to a gene: 3. CDR3 coding DNA: TGTGCCAGCAGCTTGGAGAACAGGGGTAACTATGGCTACACCTTC. It yields the protein CASSLENRGNYGYTF.

There are a few counts of this clone. The genes are TRBV27 and TRBJ1-6, with 10 bases that match TRBD1. V lost 3 bases and J lost 5; bases outside the gene matches: 4. CDR3 length equals 16 residues. Germline V gives CDR1 MNHEY, CDR2 SMNVEV (reference sequence). CDR3 coding DNA: TGTGCCAGCAGTTTTTGGACAGGGGGAAATAATTCACCCCTCCACTTT. Protein sequence: CASSFWTGGNNSPLHF.